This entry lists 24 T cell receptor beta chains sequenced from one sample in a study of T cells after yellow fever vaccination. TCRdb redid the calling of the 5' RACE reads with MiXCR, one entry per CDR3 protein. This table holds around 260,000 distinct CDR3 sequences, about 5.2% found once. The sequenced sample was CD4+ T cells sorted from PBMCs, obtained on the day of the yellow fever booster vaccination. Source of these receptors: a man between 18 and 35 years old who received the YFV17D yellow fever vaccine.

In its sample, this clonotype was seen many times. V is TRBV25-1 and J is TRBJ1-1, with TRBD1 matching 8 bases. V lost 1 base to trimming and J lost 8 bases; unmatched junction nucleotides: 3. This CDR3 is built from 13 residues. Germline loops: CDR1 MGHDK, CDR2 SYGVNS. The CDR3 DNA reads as TGTGCCAGCAGTGAATGGGGACAGGAAGAAGCTTTCTTT. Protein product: CASSEWGQEEAFF.

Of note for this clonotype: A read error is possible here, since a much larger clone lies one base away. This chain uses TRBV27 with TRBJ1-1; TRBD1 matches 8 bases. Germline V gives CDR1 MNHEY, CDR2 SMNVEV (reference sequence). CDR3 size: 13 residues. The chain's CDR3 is CASRRQGNTDAFF. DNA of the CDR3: TGTGCCAGCAGGCGACAGGGGAACACTGATGCTTTCTTT.

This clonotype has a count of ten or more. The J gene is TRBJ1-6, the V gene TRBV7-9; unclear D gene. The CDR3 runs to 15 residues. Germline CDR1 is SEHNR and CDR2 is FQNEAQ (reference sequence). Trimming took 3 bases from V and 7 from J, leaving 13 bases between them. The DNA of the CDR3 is TGTGCCAGCAGCTTTTCGGGATCCAGGAATTCACCCCTCCACTTT. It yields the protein CASSFSGSRNSPLHF.

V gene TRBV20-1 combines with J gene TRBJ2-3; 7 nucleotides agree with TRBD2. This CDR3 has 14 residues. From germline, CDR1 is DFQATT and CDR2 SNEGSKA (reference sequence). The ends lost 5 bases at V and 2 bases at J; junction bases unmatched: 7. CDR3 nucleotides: TGCAGTGCTCTAGGTGGGGGGGTCACAGATACGCAGTATTTT. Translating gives CSALGGGVTDTQYF.

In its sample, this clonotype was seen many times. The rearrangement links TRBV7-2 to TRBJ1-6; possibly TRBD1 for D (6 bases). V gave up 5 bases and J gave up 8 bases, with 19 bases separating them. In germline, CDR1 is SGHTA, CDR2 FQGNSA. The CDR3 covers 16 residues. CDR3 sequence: CASSPTGLETYSPLHF. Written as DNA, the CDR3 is TGTGCCAGCAGCCCTACAGGGTTGGAGACCTATTCACCCCTCCACTTT.

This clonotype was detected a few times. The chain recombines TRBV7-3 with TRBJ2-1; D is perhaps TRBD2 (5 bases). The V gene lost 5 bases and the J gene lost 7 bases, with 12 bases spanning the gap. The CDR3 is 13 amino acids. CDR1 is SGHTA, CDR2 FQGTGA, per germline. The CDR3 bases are TGTGCCAGCAGCCCGAGGAGGCGGAATGAGCAGTTCTTC. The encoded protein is CASSPRRRNEQFF.

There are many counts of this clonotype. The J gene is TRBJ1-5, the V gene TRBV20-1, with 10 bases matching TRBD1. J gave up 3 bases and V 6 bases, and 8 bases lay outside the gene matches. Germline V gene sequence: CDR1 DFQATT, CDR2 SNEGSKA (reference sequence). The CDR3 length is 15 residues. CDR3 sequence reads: CSAEKGQGFNQPQHF. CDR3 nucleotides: TGCAGTGCGGAAAAGGGACAGGGGTTCAATCAGCCCCAGCATTTT.

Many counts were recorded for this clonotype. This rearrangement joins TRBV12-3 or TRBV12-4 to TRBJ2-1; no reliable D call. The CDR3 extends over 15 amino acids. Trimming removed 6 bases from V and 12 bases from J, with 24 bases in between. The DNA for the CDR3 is TGTGCCAGCAGCCGCCACGGTGTGGGCCGTCTCGGGCAGTTCTTC. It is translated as CASSRHGVGRLGQFF.

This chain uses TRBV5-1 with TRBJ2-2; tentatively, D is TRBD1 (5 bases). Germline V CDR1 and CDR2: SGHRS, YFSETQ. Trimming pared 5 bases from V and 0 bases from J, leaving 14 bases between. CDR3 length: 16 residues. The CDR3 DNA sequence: TGCGCCAGCAGTATTACAGGCCGGTCGAACACCGGGGAGCTGTTTTTT. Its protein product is CASSITGRSNTGELFF.

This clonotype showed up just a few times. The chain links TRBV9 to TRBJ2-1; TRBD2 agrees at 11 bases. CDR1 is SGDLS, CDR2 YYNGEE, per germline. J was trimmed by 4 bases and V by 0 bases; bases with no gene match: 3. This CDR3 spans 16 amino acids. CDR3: CASSVVGTSGYNEQFF. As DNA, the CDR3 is TGTGCCAGCAGCGTAGTTGGGACTAGCGGTTACAATGAGCAGTTCTTC.

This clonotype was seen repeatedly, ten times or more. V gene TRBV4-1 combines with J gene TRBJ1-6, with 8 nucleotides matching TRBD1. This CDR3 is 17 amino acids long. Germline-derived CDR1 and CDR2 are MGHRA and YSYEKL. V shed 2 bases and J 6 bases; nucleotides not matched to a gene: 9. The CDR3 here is CASSQPNRGKGNSPLHF. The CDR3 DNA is TGCGCCAGCAGCCAACCCAACAGGGGGAAGGGTAATTCACCCCTCCACTTT.

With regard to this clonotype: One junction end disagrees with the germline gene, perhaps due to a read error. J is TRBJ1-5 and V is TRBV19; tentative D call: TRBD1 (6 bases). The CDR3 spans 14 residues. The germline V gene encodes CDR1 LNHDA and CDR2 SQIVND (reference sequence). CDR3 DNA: TGTGCCAGTAGCATAGACAGGATCAAGCAGCCCCAGCATTTT. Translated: CASSIDRIKQPQHF.

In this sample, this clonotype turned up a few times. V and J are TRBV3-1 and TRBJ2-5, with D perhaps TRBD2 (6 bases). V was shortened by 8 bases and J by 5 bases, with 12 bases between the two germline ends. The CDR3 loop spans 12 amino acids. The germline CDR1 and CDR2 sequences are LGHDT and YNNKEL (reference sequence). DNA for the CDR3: TGTGCCAGCGAACTGGGGAGGGAGACCCAGTACTTC. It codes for CASELGRETQYF.

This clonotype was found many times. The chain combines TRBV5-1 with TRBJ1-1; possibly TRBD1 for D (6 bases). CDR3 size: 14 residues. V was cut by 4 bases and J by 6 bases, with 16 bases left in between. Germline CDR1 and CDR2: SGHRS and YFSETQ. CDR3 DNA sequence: TGCGCCAGCAGCGCCCGGGGGGCGATTTCTGAAGCTTTCTTT. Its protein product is CASSARGAISEAFF.

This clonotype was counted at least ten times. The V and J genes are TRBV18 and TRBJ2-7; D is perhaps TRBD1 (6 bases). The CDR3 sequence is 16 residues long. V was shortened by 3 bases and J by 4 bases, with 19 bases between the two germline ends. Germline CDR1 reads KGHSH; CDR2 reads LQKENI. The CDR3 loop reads CASSPAGAGVLYEQYF. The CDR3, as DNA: TGTGCCAGCTCACCGGCTGGGGCAGGGGTGTTGTACGAGCAGTACTTC.

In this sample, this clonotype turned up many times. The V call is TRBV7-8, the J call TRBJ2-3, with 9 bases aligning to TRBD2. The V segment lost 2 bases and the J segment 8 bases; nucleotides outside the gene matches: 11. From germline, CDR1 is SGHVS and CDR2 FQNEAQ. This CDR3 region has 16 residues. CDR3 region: CASSLFTRGGLGTQYF. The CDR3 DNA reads TGTGCCAGCAGCTTATTCACGCGGGGGGGCCTGGGTACGCAGTATTTT.

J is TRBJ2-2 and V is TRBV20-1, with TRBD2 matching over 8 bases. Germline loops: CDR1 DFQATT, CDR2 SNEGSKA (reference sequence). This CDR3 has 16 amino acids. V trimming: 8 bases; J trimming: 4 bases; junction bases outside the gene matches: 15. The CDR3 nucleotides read TGCAGTTTTGGGTCGCGTTCCCGGGGGGGCACCGGGGAGCTGTTTTTT. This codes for CSFGSRSRGGTGELFF.

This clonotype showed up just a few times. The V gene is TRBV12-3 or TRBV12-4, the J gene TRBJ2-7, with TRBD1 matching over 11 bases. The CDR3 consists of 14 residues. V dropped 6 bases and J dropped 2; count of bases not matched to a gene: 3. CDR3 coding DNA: TGTGCCAGCAGAGGGACAGGGGGTGCCTACGAGCAGTACTTC. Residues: CASRGTGGAYEQYF.

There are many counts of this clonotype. As DNA, the CDR3 is TGCAGTGCCCTGTCTCCTCGGATCATCAAAAATGAGCAGTTCTTC. Translated, it gives CSALSPRIIKNEQFF. V gene TRBV20-1 combines with J gene TRBJ2-1; D is uncertain. Germline CDR1 and CDR2: DFQATT and SNEGSKA (reference sequence). V lost 6 bases and J 7 bases, leaving 22 bases between the germline ends. CDR3 size: 15 residues.

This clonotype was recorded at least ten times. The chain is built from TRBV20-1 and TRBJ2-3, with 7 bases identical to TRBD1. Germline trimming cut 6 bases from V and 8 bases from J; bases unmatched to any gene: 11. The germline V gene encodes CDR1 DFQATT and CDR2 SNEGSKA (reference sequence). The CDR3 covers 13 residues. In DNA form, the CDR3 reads TGCAGTGCCATACAGGGGACACGGGCTACGCAGTATTTT. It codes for CSAIQGTRATQYF.

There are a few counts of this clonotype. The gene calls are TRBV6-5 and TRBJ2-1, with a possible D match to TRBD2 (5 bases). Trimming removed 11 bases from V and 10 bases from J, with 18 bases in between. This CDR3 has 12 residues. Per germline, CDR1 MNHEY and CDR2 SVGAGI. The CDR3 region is CACEGPLKEQFF. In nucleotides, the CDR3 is TGTGCCTGCGAGGGTCCTCTCAAAGAGCAGTTCTTC.

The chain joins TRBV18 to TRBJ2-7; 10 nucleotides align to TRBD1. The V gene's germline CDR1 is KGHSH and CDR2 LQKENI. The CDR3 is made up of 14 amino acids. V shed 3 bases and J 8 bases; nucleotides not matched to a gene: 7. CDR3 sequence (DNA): TGTGCCAGCTCACCGGGGGGACAGGGGATCAAGCAGTACGTC. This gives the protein CASSPGGQGIKQYV.

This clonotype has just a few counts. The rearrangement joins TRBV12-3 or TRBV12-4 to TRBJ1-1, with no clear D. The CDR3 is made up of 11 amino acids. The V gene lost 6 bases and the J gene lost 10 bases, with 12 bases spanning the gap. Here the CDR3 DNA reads TGTGCCAGCAGCCCCCGTTCCCGAGCTTTCTTT. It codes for CASSPRSRAFF.

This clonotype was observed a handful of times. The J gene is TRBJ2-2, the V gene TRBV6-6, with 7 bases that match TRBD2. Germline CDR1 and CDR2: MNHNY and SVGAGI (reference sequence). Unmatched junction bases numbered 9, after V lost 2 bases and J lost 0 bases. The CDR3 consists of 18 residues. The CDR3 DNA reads TGTGCCAGCAGTTACACAGGTTGGGGGGGGGCGAACACCGGGGAGCTGTTTTTT. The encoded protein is CASSYTGWGGANTGELFF.